These 11 T cell receptor beta chains share one sample of origin, sequenced in a study of CD8 T cells in ankylosing spondylitis. TCRdb itself ran the 5' RACE reads through MiXCR, one entry per CDR3 protein. The sample gives over 75,000 distinct CDR3 sequences, around 9.4% of which show up once; under 6% is in the top ten. The sample consisted of blood, either unsorted or a sorted T cell fraction (not recorded which). The receptor source for this set is a male donor with ankylosing spondylitis or in good health (not recorded which).

This clonotype was counted at least ten times. The chain is built from TRBV7-6 and TRBJ1-5; a weak D match, TRBD1 (6 bases). Germline values: CDR1 SGHVS, CDR2 FNYEAQ. The CDR3 has 15 residues. Trimming cost V 1 base and J 7 bases, with 14 bases left between them. DNA for the CDR3: TGTGCCAGCAGCTTAGGGAGGGGGGGAGGACAGCCCCAGCATTTT. Protein: CASSLGRGGGQPQHF. Full variable domain (outside the CDR3, taken from reference TRBV7-6 and TRBJ1-5): GAGVSQSPRYKVTKRGQDVALRCDPISGHVSLYWYRQALGQGPEFLTYFNYEAQQDKSGLPNDRFSAERPEGSISTLTIQRTEQRDSAMYRCASSLGRGGGQPQHFGDGTRLSIL.

At least ten counts were recorded for this clonotype. A junction boundary mismatches the germline segment, possibly from a read error. The genes are TRBV7-8 and TRBJ2-3, with D possibly matching TRBD2 (5 bases). The germline V gene encodes CDR1 SGHVS and CDR2 FQNEAQ. The CDR3 length is 14 residues. CDR3 sequence: CAGSAEDWADTQYF. CDR3 coding DNA: TGTGCCGGCAGCGCGGAGGATTGGGCAGATACGCAGTATTTT.

This clonotype was counted many times. The gene calls are TRBV7-2 and TRBJ2-5, with TRBD1 matching over 8 bases. CDR3 length: 16 amino acids. Looked up from germline, CDR1 is SGHTA and CDR2 is FQGNSA. The V gene end was trimmed by 5 bases and the J gene end by 7 bases; junction bases not matched to a gene: 15. CDR3 amino acids: CASSKQDRLQGGTQYF. The CDR3 DNA is TGTGCCAGCAGCAAACAAGACAGGTTACAGGGGGGGACCCAGTACTTC.

J is TRBJ2-7 and V is TRBV24-1; the D is unclear. Germline-derived CDR1 and CDR2 are KGHDR and SFDVKD. The CDR3 contains 15 residues. V was pared by 4 bases and J by 0 bases, with 12 bases between. DNA for the CDR3: TGTGCCACCAGTGACCCTCGGACGAACTCCTACGAGCAGTACTTC. As protein: CATSDPRTNSYEQYF.

This clonotype was seen repeatedly, ten times or more. The gene calls are TRBV5-1 and TRBJ2-1; TRBD1 agrees at 7 bases. There are 15 residues in the CDR3. CDR1 is SGHRS, CDR2 YFSETQ, per germline. After removal of 2 bases from V and 7 bases from J, the junction contained 9 bases not matched to a gene. CDR3 loop: CASSFDRVGSNEQFF. Written as DNA, the CDR3 is TGCGCCAGCAGCTTTGACAGGGTGGGGTCAAATGAGCAGTTCTTC.

In this sample, this clonotype turned up many times. V is TRBV29-1 and J is TRBJ2-5, with D possibly TRBD1 on 5 matching bases. CDR1 and CDR2 from the germline V gene are SQVTM and ANQGSEA. V was clipped by 5 bases and J by 2 bases, with 18 bases between them. This CDR3 spans 15 amino acids. The CDR3 nucleotides read TGCAGCGTTCAAGTTAGGCAGGGTCTACAAGAGACCCAGTACTTC. Its translation: CSVQVRQGLQETQYF.

This sequence joins TRBV7-9 and TRBJ2-3; TRBD2 matches 9 bases. Looked up from germline, CDR1 is SEHNR and CDR2 is FQNEAQ (reference sequence). J was trimmed by 2 bases and V by 4 bases; bases with no gene match: 10. The CDR3 sequence is 17 residues long. The DNA for the CDR3 is TGTGCCAGCAGCTATAGCGGGGGCCCCTTTGCCACAGATACGCAGTATTTT. Its protein product is CASSYSGGPFATDTQYF.

This clonotype was seen many times. This chain links TRBV27 with TRBJ1-2; D is undetermined. CDR1 MNHEY and CDR2 SMNVEV come from the germline V gene (reference sequence). This CDR3 has 13 amino acids. V was clipped by 4 bases and J by 8 bases, with 14 bases between them. The CDR3 here is CASSSRARSGYTF. CDR3 DNA: TGTGCCAGCAGTTCCCGGGCCCGATCGGGCTACACCTTC.

This clonotype came up many times. This rearrangement joins TRBV28 to TRBJ2-1; D assignment may be TRBD1 or TRBD2 (5 bases each). The germline V gene encodes CDR1 MDHEN and CDR2 SYDVKM. CDR3 length: 13 residues. Trimming stripped 1 base from V and 7 bases from J, with 8 bases between. Here the CDR3 reads CASSLFEGNEQFF. CDR3 sequence (DNA): TGTGCCAGCAGTTTATTTGAGGGGAATGAGCAGTTCTTC.

In this sample, this clonotype turned up many times. J is TRBJ2-1 and V is TRBV5-1; 8 bases match TRBD1. This CDR3 spans 16 amino acids. From germline, CDR1 is SGHRS and CDR2 YFSETQ. V was clipped by 5 bases and J by 7 bases; unmatched bases: 14. The DNA of the CDR3 is TGCGCCAGCAGTGAGGACAGGGTAGCTTTTGGTAATGAGCAGTTCTTC. This codes for CASSEDRVAFGNEQFF.

Ten or more counts support this clonotype. The rearrangement links TRBV2 to TRBJ2-3; D might be TRBD1 (6 bases). CDR3 length: 15 amino acids. V was cut by 5 bases and J by 5 bases, with 17 bases left in between. Germline CDR1 reads SNHLY; CDR2 reads FYNNEI. The CDR3 nucleotides read TGTGCCAGCAGTAAACAGGGTTTAGGTGGAGATACGCAGTATTTT. Residues: CASSKQGLGGDTQYF.